This T cell receptor beta chain was recovered during a study of cytomegalovirus exposure and HLA in healthy donors. Study-wide context: The approximately 120 validation repertoires were produced on the same platform as the 550 to 750 repertoires of the first cohort. This was reported in a later analysis. Study results and caveats: Rarity held for most TCR sequences, but there were some public TCRs that occurred in many donors. Cytomegalovirus-associated TCR beta chains were listed, numbering around 150.

The method was immunoSEQ multiplex PCR; TCRdb's version includes in-frame clones alone and lacks a portion of them. The top ten clones hold around 1.6% of a sample with some 80,000 clones, 96% of them seen once. As for this clone: The antigen remains undetermined.

V trimming: 5 bases; J trimming: 4 bases; junction bases outside the gene matches: 3. The CDR3 extends over 13 amino acids. The germline V gene has CDR1 MNHEY and CDR2 SVGAGI. V and J are TRBV6-5 and TRBJ1-1; TRBD1 matches 8 bases. The receptor was isolated from a man between 18 and 29 years old in good health and CMV-seropositive. Sample: PBMCs. This chain's CDR3 is CASSHGQGTEAFF. The CDR3 DNA follows: TGTGCCAGCAGTCACGGACAGGGCACTGAAGCTTTCTTT.